The 8 T cell receptor beta chains below were found in one sample sequenced in a study of CD8 T cells in Susac syndrome. Reverse transcription used roughly 0.5 to 1 ug RNA and random hexamers. Using its own MiXCR run on the immunoSEQ multiplex PCR reads, TCRdb lists one record per CDR3 protein. The sample contains about 200,000 distinct CDR3 sequences, more than 90% of which appear only once. Specimen: CD4+ T cells from PBMCs. These receptors originate from a human donor with multiple sclerosis.

The rearrangement joins TRBV20-1 to TRBJ2-4; 10 nucleotides line up with TRBD2. The CDR3 spans 14 residues. V was clipped by 6 bases and J by 8 bases; unmatched bases: 10. CDR1 DFQATT and CDR2 SNEGSKA come from the germline V gene (reference sequence). DNA for the CDR3: TGCAGTGCGGGGGCCCTAGCGGGAGACTACATTCAGTACTTC. It is translated as CSAGALAGDYIQYF.

The rearrangement uses TRBV29-1 and TRBJ2-2; 7 bases fit TRBD1. CDR1 is SQVTM and CDR2 is ANQGSEA in the germline V gene. V trimming: 4 bases; J trimming: 6 bases; junction bases outside the gene matches: 8. The CDR3 runs to 14 residues. The CDR3 region has the DNA TGCAGCGTTGTACGTGACAGGGACGCCGGGGAGCTGTTTTTT. It translates to CSVVRDRDAGELFF.

This rearrangement joins TRBV24-1 to TRBJ2-5; D possibly corresponds to TRBD2 (6 bases). CDR1 KGHDR and CDR2 SFDVKD come from the germline V gene. V was shortened by 10 bases and J by 4 bases, with 21 bases between the two germline ends. This CDR3 region has 15 residues. The CDR3 sequence is CATSSATNSGETQYF. The CDR3, as DNA: TGTGCCACTTCTAGCGCGACCAATTCGGGAGAGACCCAGTACTTC.

V usage is TRBV3-1 and J usage is TRBJ2-1; 7 bases agree with TRBD2. The germline gives CDR1 LGHDT, CDR2 YNNKEL (reference sequence). This CDR3 is built from 13 residues. After removal of 2 bases from V and 12 bases from J, the junction contained 7 bases not matched to a gene. CDR3 residues: CASSQQLAEMQFF. As DNA, the CDR3 is TGTGCCAGCAGCCAACAGCTAGCGGAAATGCAGTTCTTC.

The chain carries TRBV30 and TRBJ2-6; 8 nucleotides align to TRBD1. J gave up 2 bases and V 4 bases, and 10 bases lay outside the gene matches. CDR3 length equals 17 residues. The germline V gene has CDR1 GTSNPN and CDR2 SVGIG (reference sequence). DNA for the CDR3: TGTGCCTGGATCACAGGGGGTGCTTTTGCTGGGGCCAACGTCCTGACTTTC. Translation: CAWITGGAFAGANVLTF. Combining the CDR3 with reference TRBV30 and TRBJ2-6 gives the whole variable domain SQTIHQWPATLVQPVGSPLSLECTVEGTSNPNLYWYRQAAGRGLQLLFYSVGIGQISSEVPQNLSASRPQDRQFILSSKKLLLSDSGFYLCAWITGGAFAGANVLTFGAGSRLTVL.

The rearrangement uses TRBV27 and TRBJ2-7; 9 bases are a match to TRBD1. V shed 3 bases and J 2 bases; nucleotides not matched to a gene: 2. This CDR3 contains 14 residues. CDR1 and CDR2 from the germline V gene are MNHEY and SMNVEV (reference sequence). In DNA form, the CDR3 reads TGTGCCAGCAGTTTCGGGACAGGGCCCTACGAGCAGTACTTC. Its translation: CASSFGTGPYEQYF.

V usage is TRBV30 and J usage is TRBJ2-2, with D possibly matching TRBD1 (5 bases). V lost 8 bases and J 1 base, leaving 17 bases between the germline ends. The germline V gene has CDR1 GTSNPN and CDR2 SVGIG (reference sequence). The CDR3 consists of 15 residues. The CDR3 loop is CARGRASMNTGELFF. The CDR3 coding sequence is TGTGCCCGCGGCAGGGCTTCTATGAACACCGGGGAGCTGTTTTTT.

The gene calls are TRBV9 and TRBJ2-7; D remains unclear. Per the germline V gene, CDR1 is SGDLS and CDR2 is YYNGEE. The CDR3 length is 13 residues. V lost 2 bases and J 7 bases, leaving 13 bases between the germline ends. The CDR3 spells CASSVVGVGEQYF. CDR3 DNA sequence: TGTGCCAGCAGCGTTGTTGGTGTGGGGGAGCAGTACTTC.